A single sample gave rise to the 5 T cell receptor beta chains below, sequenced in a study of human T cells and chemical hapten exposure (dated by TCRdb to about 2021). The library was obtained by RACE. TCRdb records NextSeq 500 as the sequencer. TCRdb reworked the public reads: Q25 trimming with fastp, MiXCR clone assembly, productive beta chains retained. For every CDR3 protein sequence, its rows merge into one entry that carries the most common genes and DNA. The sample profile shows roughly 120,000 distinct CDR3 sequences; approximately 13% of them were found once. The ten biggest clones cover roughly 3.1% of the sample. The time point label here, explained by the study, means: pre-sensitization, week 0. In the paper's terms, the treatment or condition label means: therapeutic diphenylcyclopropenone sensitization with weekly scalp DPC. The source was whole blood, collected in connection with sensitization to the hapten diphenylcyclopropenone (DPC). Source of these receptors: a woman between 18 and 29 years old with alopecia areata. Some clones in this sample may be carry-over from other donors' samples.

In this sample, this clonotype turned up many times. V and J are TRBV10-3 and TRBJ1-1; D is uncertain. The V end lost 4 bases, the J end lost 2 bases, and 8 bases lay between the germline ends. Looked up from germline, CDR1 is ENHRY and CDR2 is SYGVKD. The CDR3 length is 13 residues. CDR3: CAISASPNTEAFF. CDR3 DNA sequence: TGTGCCATCAGTGCCAGTCCCAACACTGAAGCTTTCTTT.

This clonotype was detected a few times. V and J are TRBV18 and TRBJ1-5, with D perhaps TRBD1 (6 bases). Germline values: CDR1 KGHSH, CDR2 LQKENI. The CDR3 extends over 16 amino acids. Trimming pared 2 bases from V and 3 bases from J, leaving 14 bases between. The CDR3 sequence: CASSPAPTGLNQPQHF. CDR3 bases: TGTGCCAGCTCACCAGCGCCGACAGGACTCAATCAGCCCCAGCATTTT.

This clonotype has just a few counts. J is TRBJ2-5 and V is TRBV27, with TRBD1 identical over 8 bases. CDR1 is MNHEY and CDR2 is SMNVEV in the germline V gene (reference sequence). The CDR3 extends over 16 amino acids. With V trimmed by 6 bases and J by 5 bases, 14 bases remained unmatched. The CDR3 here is CASRARRTGRLETQYF. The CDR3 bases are TGTGCCAGCAGGGCACGAAGGACAGGGCGGCTGGAGACCCAGTACTTC.

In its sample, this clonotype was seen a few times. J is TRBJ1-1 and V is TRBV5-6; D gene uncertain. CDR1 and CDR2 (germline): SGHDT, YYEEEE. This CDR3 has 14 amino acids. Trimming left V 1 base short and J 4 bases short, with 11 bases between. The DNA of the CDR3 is TGTGCCAGCAGCTTGAGATCCGGGAGCACTGAAGCTTTCTTT. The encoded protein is CASSLRSGSTEAFF.

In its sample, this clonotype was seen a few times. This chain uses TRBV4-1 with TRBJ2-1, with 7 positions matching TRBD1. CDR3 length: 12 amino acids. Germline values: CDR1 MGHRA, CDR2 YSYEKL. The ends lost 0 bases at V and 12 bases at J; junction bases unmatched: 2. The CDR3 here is CASSQERQGQFF. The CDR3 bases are TGCGCCAGCAGCCAAGAAAGACAGGGGCAGTTCTTC.